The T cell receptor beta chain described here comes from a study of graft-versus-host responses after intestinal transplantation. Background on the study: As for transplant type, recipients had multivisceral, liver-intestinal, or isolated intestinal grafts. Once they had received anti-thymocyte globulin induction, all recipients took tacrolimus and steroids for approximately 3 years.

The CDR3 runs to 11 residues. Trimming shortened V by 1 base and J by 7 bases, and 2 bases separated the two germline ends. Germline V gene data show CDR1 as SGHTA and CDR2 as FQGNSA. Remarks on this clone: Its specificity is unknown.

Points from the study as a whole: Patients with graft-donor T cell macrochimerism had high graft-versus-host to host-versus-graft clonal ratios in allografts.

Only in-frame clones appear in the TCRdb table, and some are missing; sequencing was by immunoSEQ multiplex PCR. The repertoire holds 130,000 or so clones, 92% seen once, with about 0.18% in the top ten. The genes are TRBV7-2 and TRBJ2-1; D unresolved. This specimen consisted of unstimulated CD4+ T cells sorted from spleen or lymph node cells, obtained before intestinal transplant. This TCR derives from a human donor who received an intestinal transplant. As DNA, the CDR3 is TGTGCCAGCAGCTTAGTTAATGAGCAGTTCTTC. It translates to CASSLVNEQFF.